This is a list of T cell receptor beta chains from one sample in a study of cytomegalovirus exposure and HLA in healthy donors. This table comes from immunoSEQ multiplex PCR, and its TCRdb copy is limited to in-frame clones, with some not included. Among approximately 190,000 clones listed, 80% to 85% were seen once. Sequencing was performed on PBMCs. These receptors originate from a woman aged 18-29 years in good health and CMV-seronegative. Both conserved end residues are part of each CDR3. The D gene is left open where the match is weak. Where a row states a size, it is once, few, many or the class of an expanded clone; other rows omit it.

>TRBV5-6|12|TRBJ2-7|NA|NA
TGTGCCAGCAGCATACAGGGCTACGAGCAGTACTTC
CASSIQGYEQYF
>TRBV19|15|TRBJ1-2|TRBD1|NA
TGTGCCAGTAGTGTTATTTCAGGGGGGAGCTATGGCTACACCTTC
CASSVISGGSYGYTF
>TRBV5-6|14|TRBJ1-5|NA|NA
TGTGCCAGCAGCTTGAGGGGGATTAATCAGCCCCAGCATTTT
CASSLRGINQPQHF
>TRBV11-3|16|TRBJ2-1|NA|NA
TGTGCCAGCAGCCCGAGTAGGTGGGGGCAAGGAAGTGAGCAGTTCTTC
CASSPSRWGQGSEQFF
>TRBV7-6|12|TRBJ2-7|NA|few
TGTGCCAGCAGCTTAAGGGGGGGGGAGCAGTACTTC
CASSLRGGEQYF
>TRBV27|13|TRBJ1-2|TRBD1|NA
TGTGCCAGCAGTGTGACAGGGCTGGAGGGCTACACCTTC
CASSVTGLEGYTF
>TRBV2|17|TRBJ2-7|TRBD2|few
TGTGCCAGCAGCCCTAGCCAGAGCGGGGGGGAAAACTACGAGCAGTACTTC
CASSPSQSGGENYEQYF
>TRBV5-4|17|TRBJ2-6|TRBD2|NA
TGTGCCTTCAATGGGGGAGGGGATTCCTCTGGGGCCAACGTCCTGACTTTC
CAFNGGGDSSGANVLTF
>TRBV6-5|14|TRBJ2-5|TRBD2|NA
TGTGCCAGCAGTTATCTAGCGGGGGGTCAGACCCAGTACTTC
CASSYLAGGQTQYF
>TRBV9|12|TRBJ1-1|NA|NA
TGTGCCAGCAGCCCCCTGCCGGCTGAAGCTTTCTTT
CASSPLPAEAFF
>TRBV15|18|TRBJ1-5|NA|NA
TGTGCCACCAGCACCACCAGCCGGGGGTATTCGGATTTTCAGCCCCAGCATTTT
CATSTTSRGYSDFQPQHF
>TRBV29-1|16|TRBJ2-7|NA|NA
TGCAGCGTTGAAATGGGAAGGCGGGGTAACTCCTACGAGCAGTACTTC
CSVEMGRRGNSYEQYF
>TRBV18|16|TRBJ1-4|NA|NA
TGTGCCAGCTCCCCGACCCGTCAGGGAGGTAATGAAAAACTGTTTTTT
CASSPTRQGGNEKLFF
>TRBV25-1|16|TRBJ1-6|NA|NA
TGTGCCAGCAGTGACGGGGGGGCAGGGCAAAATTCACCCCTCCACTTT
CASSDGGAGQNSPLHF
>TRBV7-6|15|TRBJ1-1|NA|NA
TGTGCCAGCCGGTCTGGCTTCGGAGGGGACACTGAAGCTTTCTTT
CASRSGFGGDTEAFF